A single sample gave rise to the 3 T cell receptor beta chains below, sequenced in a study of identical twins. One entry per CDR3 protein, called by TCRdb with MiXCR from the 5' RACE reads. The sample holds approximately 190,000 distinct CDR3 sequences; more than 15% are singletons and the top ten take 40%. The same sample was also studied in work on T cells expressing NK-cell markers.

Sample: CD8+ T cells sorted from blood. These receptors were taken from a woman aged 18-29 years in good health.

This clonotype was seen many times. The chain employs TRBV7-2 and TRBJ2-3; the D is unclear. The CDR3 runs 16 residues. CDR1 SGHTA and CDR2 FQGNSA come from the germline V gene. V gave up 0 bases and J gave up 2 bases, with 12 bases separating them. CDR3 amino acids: CASSLAPDLVTDTQYF. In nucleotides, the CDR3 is TGTGCCAGCAGCTTAGCACCCGACTTAGTCACAGATACGCAGTATTTT.

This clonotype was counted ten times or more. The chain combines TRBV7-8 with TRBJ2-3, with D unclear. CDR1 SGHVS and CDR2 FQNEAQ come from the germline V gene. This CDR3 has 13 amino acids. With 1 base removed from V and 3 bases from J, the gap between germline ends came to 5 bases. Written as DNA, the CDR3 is TGTGCCAGCAGCTTAGGACCAACAGATACGCAGTATTTT. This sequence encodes CASSLGPTDTQYF.

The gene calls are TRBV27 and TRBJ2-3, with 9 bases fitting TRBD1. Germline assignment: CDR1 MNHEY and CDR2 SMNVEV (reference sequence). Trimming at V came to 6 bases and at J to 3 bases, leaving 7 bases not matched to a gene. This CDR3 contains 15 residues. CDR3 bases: TGTGCCAGCAGCTCGTGGACAGGGGTGACAGATACGCAGTATTTT. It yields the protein CASSSWTGVTDTQYF.